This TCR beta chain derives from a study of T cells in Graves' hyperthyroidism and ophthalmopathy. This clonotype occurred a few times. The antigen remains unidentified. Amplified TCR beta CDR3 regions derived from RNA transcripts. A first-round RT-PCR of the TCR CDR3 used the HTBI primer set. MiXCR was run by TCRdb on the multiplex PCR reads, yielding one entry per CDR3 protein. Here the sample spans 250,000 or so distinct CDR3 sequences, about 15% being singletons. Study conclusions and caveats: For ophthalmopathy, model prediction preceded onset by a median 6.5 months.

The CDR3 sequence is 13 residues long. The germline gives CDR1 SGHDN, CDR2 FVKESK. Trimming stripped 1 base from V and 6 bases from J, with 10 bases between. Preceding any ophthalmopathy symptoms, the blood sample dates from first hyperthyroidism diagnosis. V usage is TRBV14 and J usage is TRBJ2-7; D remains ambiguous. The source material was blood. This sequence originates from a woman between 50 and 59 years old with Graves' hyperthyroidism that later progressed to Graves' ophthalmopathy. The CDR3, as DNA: TGTGCCAGCAGCCAAGTCGTCGGCCCCGAGCAGTACTTC. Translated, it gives CASSQVVGPEQYF.